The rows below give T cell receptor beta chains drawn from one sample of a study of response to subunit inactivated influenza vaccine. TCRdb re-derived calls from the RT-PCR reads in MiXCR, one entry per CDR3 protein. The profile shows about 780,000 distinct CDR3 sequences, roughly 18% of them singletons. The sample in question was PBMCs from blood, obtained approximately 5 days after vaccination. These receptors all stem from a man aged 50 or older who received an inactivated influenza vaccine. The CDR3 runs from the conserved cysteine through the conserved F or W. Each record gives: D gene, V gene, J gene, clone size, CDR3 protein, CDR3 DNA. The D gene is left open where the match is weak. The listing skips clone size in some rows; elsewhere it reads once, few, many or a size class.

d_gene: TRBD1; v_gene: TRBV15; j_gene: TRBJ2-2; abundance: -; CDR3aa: CATGAGTEFGELFF; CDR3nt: TGTGCCACCGGGGCAGGGACAGAATTCGGGGAGCTGTTTTTT
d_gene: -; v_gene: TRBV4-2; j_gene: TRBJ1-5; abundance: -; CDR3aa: CASSQDFGSQPQHF; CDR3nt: TGTGCCAGCAGCCAAGATTTTGGGAGTCAGCCCCAGCATTTT
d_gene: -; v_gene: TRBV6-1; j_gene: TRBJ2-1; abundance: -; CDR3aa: CASRGGIPRPDSSYNEQFF; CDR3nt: TGTGCCAGCAGAGGAGGAATACCGCGACCGGACAGCTCCTACAATGAGCAGTTCTTC
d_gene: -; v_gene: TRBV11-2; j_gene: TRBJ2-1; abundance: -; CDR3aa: CASSGQKYNEQFF; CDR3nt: TGTGCCAGCAGCGGCCAGAAATACAATGAGCAGTTCTTC
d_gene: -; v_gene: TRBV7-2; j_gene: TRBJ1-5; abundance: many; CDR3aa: CASSLGGPLSNQPQHF; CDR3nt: TGTGCCAGCAGCCTAGGCGGACCTCTTAGCAATCAGCCCCAGCATTTT
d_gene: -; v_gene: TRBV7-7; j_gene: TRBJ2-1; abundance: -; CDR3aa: CASSFGARGEQFF; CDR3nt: TGTGCTAGCAGCTTCGGGGCTCGGGGGGAGCAGTTCTTC
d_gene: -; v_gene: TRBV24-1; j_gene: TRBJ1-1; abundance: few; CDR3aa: CATSDRNTEAFF; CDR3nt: TGTGCCACCAGTGATCGGAACACTGAAGCTTTCTTT
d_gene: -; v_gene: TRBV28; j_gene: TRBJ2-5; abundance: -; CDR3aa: CASTSLGASGETQYF; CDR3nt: TGTGCCAGCACTTCATTGGGGGCATCAGGGGAGACCCAGTACTTC
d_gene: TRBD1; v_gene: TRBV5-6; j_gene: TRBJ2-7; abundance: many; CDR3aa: CASSKDRIYEQYF; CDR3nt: TGTGCCAGCAGCAAGGACAGGATATACGAGCAGTACTTC
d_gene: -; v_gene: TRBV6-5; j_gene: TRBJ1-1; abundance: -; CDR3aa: CASSYGDNTEAFF; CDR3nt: TGTGCCAGCAGTTACGGGGACAACACTGAAGCTTTCTTT
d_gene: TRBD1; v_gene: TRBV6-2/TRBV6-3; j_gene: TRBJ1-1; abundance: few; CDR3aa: CASSYADYRGSTEAFF; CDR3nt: TGTGCCAGCAGTTACGCGGATTACAGGGGCAGCACTGAAGCTTTCTTT
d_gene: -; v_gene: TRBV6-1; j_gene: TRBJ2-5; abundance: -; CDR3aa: CASSVSRAGSETQYF; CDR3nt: TGTGCCAGCAGTGTGTCTAGGGCGGGGAGCGAGACCCAGTACTTC
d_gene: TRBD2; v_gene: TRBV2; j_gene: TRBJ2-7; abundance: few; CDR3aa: CASFGLAASYEQYF; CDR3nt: TGTGCCAGCTTTGGACTAGCGGCTTCCTACGAGCAGTACTTC
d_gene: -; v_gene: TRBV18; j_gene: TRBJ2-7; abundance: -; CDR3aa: CASSAMDSRASEQYF; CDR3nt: TGTGCCAGCTCCGCAATGGACTCAAGGGCCAGCGAGCAGTACTTC
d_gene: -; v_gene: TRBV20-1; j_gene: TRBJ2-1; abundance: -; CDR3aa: CSASLPGSYNEQFF; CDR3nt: TGCAGTGCTAGCTTGCCCGGCTCCTACAATGAGCAGTTCTTC
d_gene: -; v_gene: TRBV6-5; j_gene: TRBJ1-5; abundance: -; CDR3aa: CASSYGGDNQPQHF; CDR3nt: TGTGCCAGCAGTTACGGGGGTGACAATCAGCCCCAGCATTTT
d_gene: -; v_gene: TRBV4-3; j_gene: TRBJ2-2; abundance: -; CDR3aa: CASSQGQSTGELFF; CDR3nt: TGCGCCAGCAGCCAAGGCCAAAGCACCGGGGAGCTGTTTTTT
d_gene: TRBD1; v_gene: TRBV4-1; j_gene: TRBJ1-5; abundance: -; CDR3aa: CASSPTGTENQPQHF; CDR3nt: TGCGCCAGCAGCCCAACCGGGACAGAGAATCAGCCCCAGCATTTT
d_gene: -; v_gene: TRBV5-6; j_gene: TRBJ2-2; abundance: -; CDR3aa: CASSSDGGNTGELFF; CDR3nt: TGTGCCAGCAGCTCAGACGGTGGAAACACCGGGGAGCTGTTTTTT
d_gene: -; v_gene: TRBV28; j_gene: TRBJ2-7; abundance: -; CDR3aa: CASSSSQLPEQYF; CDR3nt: TGTGCCAGCAGTTCGTCTCAGTTACCCGAGCAGTACTTC
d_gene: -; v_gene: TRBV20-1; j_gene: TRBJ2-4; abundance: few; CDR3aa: CSAWPQGRVAKNIQYF; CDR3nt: TGCAGTGCCTGGCCTCAGGGCAGAGTGGCCAAAAACATTCAGTACTTC
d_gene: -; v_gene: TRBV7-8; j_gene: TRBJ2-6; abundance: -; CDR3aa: CASSPKGYLSGANVLTF; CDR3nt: TGTGCCAGCAGCCCCAAGGGGTACCTCTCTGGGGCCAACGTCCTGACTTTC
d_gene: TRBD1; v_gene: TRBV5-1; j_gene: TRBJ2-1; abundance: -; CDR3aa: CASSLDGTGGFDEQFF; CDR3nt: TGCGCCAGCAGCTTGGATGGGACAGGGGGCTTCGATGAGCAGTTCTTC
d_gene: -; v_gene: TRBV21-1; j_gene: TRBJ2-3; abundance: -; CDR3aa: CASSRPGRAGTDTQYF; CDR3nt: TGTGCCAGCAGCAGGCCCGGGAGGGCGGGCACAGATACGCAGTATTTT
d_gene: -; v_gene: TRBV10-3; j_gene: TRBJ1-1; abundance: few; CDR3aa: CAITISAWGTEAFF; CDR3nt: TGTGCCATCACGATCTCTGCGTGGGGCACTGAAGCTTTCTTT
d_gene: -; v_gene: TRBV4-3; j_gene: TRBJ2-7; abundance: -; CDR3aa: CASSQEVQSYEQYF; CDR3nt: TGCGCCAGCAGCCAAGAAGTACAAAGCTACGAGCAGTACTTC
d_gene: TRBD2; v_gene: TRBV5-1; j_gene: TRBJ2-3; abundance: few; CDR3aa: CASSSLGRTSGIMADTQYF; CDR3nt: TGCGCCAGCAGCTCGCTCGGGAGGACTAGCGGGATCATGGCAGATACGCAGTATTTT
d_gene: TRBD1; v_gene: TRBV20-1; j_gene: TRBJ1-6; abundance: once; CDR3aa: CSARDGGTVNSSPLHF; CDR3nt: TGCAGTGCTAGAGATGGGGGGACAGTTAATAGTTCACCCCTCCACTTT
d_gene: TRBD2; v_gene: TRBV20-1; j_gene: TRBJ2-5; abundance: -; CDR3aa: CSALAGGQVETQYF; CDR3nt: TGCAGTGCTTTAGCGGGGGGGCAGGTAGAGACCCAGTACTTC
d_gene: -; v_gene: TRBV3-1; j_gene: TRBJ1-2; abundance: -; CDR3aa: CASSPVRGVGGYTF; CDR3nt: TGTGCCAGCAGCCCTGTTAGGGGAGTAGGGGGCTACACCTTC
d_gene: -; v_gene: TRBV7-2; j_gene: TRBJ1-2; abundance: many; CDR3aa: CASVYTPSGGYTF; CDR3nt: TGTGCCAGCGTTTACACTCCCAGCGGTGGCTACACCTTC
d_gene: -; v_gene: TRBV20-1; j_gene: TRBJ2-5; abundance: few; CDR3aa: CSAPRDMASETQYF; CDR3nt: TGCAGTGCGCCCCGGGACATGGCCTCCGAGACCCAGTACTTC
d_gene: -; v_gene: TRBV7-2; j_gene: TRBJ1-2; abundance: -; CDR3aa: CASSFSTGAREGYTF; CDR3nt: TGTGCCAGCAGCTTCTCCACCGGGGCCCGGGAAGGCTACACCTTC
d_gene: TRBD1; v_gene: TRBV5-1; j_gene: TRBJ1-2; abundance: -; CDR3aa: CASSYDLAGQGANGYTF; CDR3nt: TGCGCCAGCAGCTACGACCTGGCGGGACAGGGGGCAAATGGCTACACCTTC
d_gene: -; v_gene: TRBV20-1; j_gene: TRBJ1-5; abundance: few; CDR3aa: CSAQESNNQPQHF; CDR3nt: TGCAGTGCCCAGGAATCGAACAATCAGCCCCAGCATTTT
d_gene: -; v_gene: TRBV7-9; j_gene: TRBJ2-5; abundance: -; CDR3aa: CASSLTSKVAETQYF; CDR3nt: TGTGCCAGCAGCTTAACTAGCAAGGTGGCAGAGACCCAGTACTTC
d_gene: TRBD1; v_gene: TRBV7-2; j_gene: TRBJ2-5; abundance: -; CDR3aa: CASSHRGRETQYF; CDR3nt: TGTGCCAGCAGCCACAGGGGGCGAGAGACCCAGTACTTC
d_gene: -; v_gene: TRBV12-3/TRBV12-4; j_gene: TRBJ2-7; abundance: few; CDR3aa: CASTQGGLGAYEQYF; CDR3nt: TGTGCCAGCACTCAAGGGGGACTGGGGGCCTACGAGCAGTACTTC
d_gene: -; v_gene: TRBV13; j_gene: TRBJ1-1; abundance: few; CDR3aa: CASSLVTGSFNTEAFF; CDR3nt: TGTGCCAGCAGCTTGGTAACCGGCAGCTTTAACACTGAAGCTTTCTTT
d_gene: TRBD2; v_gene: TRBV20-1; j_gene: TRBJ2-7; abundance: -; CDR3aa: CSAGRLAGISYEQYF; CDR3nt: TGCAGTGCTGGAAGACTAGCGGGGATCAGCTACGAGCAGTACTTC